The T cell receptor (beta chain) under discussion was sequenced for a study of long-term antiretroviral therapy in people with HIV. Points from the study as a whole: Among HIV repertoires, CDR3 length ranges were narrower than those of controls. On ART adherence, viral resistance or therapy changes, no data were available. Blood was collected between 2004 and 2017, possibly under older ART regimens.

Samples were assayed with immunoSEQ v3.0 at survey level. Profiling relied on immunoSEQ multiplex PCR, and the TCRdb table lists in-frame clones only, not all of them. Among tens of thousands of clones listed, under 80% were seen once. The germline CDR1 and CDR2 sequences are SEHNR and FQNEAQ (reference sequence). V was clipped by 7 bases and J by 5 bases; unmatched bases: 9. The CDR3 totals 15 residues. In regard to this clone: Its antigen is unknown.

Every specimen provided roughly 1-10 million cryopreserved PBMC before DNA extraction took place. This specimen was unsorted PBMCs, taken 1.1 years before starting antiretroviral therapy. This chain links TRBV7-9 with TRBJ1-4; 8 bases are shared with TRBD1. This receptor was taken from a woman in her 40s with HIV. The CDR3 sequence is CASIHDRGENEKLFF. In DNA form, the CDR3 reads TGTGCCAGCATCCACGACAGGGGTGAGAATGAAAAACTGTTTTTT.